The present T cell receptor beta chain was sequenced within a study of metastatic and nonmetastatic thyroid tumors. Across the study: Repertoire comparison spanned blood and tumor or nodule tissue of malignant and benign thyroid patients.

The CDR3 covers 15 residues. The germline V gene has CDR1 SNHLY and CDR2 FYNNEI. J was trimmed by 0 bases and V by 6 bases; bases with no gene match: 7. Each patient came to thyroid surgery without any prior treatment (of any kind). Overall study findings and caveats: A significant increase in TCR beta diversity was reportedly seen in malignant thyroid tumors relative to benign nodules, in blood and tumor.

This clone was counted ten times or more. The antigen remains unidentified. How the authors handled the data: To classify distant metastasis in papillary thyroid cancer, a model was built from CDR3 differences across clinicopathological groups. TCRdb re-called the PCR reads via MiXCR. The V and J calls, along with clone size, are taken from TCRdb and not from the paper's own processing. The sample contains about 40,000 clones, about 10% of which appear only once. Sequencing was performed on blood. This sequence joins TRBV2 and TRBJ2-7, with 8 bases aligning to TRBD1. The sequence came from a female donor with papillary thyroid cancer or a benign thyroid nodule (not recorded which). Some clones in this sample may be carry-over from other donors' samples. CDR3 nucleotides: TGTGCCAGCAGATTACCGGGACAGGACTCCTACGAGCAGTACTTC. Protein sequence: CASRLPGQDSYEQYF.